The clone carrying this T cell receptor (beta chain) was counted a few times. What it binds is not known. This entry is derived from a study of T cell repertoires in cytomegalovirus infection. For the study at large: From public TCR beta signatures came an indication of both CMV infection and matching HLA type. General study findings and limits: The response measured ex vivo was dominated by TCR beta clonotypes (HLA-C-restricted and CMV-specific).

Deletions cut 6 bases from V and 4 bases from J, with 12 bases between. Germline assignment: CDR1 SGHAT and CDR2 FQDESV (reference sequence). The CDR3 contains 13 residues. TCRdb processed the reads anew with MiXCR; each CDR3 protein has one entry. The sample records about 920,000 distinct CDR3 sequences, roughly 30% being singletons. The specimen comprised cultured CD8+ T cells from PBMCs, sampled from culture after CMV antigen stimulation. This chain uses TRBV11-1 with TRBJ1-2, with a weak D call TRBD1 (5 bases). The sequence derives from a human donor in good health (CMV status not recorded). Some clones in this sample may be carry-over from other donors' samples. CDR3 protein: CASRPRGFYGYTF. The CDR3 DNA is TGTGCCAGCAGACCCCGGGGCTTCTATGGCTACACCTTC. Variable domain in full (rest from reference TRBV11-1 and TRBJ1-2): EAEVAQSPRYKITEKSQAVAFWCDPISGHATLYWYRQILGQGPELLVQFQDESVVDDSQLPKDRFSAERLKGVDSTLKIQPAELGDSAMYLCASRPRGFYGYTFGSGTRLTVV.